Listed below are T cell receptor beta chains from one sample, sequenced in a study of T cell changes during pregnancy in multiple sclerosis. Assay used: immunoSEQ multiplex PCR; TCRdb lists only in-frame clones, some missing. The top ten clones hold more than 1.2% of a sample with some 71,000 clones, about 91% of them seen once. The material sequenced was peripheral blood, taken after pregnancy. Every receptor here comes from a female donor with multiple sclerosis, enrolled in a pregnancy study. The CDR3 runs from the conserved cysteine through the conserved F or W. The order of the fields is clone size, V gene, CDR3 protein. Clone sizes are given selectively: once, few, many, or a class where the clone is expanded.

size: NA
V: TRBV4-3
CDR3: CASSQDSGGDTQYF

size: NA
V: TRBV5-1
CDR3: CASSSRSPRGTRAYEQYF

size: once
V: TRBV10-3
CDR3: CAITEGGRGVAEQFF

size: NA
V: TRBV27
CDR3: CASSAGTNYNEQFF

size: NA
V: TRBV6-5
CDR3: CASSYADSSYEQYF

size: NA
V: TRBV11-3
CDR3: CASSSRVEAFF

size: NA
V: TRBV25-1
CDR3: CASSDHTSGTGELFF

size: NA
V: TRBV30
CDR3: CACHSGPSSYNEQFF

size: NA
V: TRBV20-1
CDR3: CSALFPDTQYF

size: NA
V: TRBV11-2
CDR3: CASSLGRNSGANVLTF

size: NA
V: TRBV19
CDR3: CASSITGDYEQYF

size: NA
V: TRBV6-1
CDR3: CASSEAQDSGNTIYF

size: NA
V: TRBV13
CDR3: CASSLAEDPYEQYF

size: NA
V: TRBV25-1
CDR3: CASSEGGRRQGGNTIYF

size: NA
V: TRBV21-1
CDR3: CASSIQGEKGFTEAFF

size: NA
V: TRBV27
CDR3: CASSLLGGNGYTF

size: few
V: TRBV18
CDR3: CASSLDRGNTEAFF

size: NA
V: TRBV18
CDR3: CASSPPGQGYEQYF

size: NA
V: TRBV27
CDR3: CASSLGAQGGAGELFF

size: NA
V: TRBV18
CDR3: CASSPPGSGRTYEQYF

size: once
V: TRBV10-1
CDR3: CASSEGTGSSQYF

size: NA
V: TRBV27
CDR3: CASSLRGYGYTF

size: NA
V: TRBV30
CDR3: CAWTIGIWDTQYF

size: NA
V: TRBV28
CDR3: CASSFSVAGVEQFF

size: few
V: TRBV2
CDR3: CAGKRQTDTEAFF

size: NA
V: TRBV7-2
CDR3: CASSLAGLGDYGYTF